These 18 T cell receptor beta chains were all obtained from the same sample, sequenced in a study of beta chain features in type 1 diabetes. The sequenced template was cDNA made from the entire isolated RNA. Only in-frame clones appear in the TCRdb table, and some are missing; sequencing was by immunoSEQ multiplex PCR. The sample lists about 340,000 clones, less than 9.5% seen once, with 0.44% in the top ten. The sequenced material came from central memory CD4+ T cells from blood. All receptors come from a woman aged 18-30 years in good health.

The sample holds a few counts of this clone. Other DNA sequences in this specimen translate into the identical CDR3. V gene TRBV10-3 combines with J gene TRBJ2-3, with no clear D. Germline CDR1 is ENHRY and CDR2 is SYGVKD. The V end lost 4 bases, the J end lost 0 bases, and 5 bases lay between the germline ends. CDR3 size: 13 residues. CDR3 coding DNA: TGTGCCATCAGTGGGTCCAGCACAGATACGCAGTATTTT. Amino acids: CAISGSSTDTQYF.

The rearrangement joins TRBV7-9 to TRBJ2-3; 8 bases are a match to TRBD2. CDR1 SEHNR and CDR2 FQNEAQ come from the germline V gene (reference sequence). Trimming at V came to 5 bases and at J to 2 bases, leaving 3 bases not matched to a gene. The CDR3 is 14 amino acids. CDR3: CASSRAGVTDTQYF. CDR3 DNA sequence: TGTGCCAGCAGCCGAGCGGGAGTCACAGATACGCAGTATTTT.

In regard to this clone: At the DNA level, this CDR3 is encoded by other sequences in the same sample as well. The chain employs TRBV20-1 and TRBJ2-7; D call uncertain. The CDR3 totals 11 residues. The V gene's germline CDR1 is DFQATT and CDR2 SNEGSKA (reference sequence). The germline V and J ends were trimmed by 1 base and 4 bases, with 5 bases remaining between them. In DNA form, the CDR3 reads TGCAGTGCTAGAGTCGTGTACGAGCAGTACTTC. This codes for CSARVVYEQYF.

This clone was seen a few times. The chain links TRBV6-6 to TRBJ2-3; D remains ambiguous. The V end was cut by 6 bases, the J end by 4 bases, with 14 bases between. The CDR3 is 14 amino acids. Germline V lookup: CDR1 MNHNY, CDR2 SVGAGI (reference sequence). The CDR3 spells CASSPRVFADTQYF. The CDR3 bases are TGTGCCAGCAGCCCAAGGGTCTTCGCAGATACGCAGTATTTT.

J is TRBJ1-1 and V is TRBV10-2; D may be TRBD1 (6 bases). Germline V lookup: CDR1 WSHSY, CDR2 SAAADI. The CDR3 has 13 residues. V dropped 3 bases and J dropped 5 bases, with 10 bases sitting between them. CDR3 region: CASSEQGQTEAFF. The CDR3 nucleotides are TGCGCCAGCAGTGAACAGGGTCAGACTGAAGCTTTCTTT.

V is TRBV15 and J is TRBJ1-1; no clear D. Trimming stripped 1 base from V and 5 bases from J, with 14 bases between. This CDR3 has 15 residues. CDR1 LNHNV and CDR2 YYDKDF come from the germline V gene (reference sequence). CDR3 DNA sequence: TGTGCCACCAGCAGAGCTGTCTCGGGCGCTACTGAAGCTTTCTTT. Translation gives CATSRAVSGATEAFF.

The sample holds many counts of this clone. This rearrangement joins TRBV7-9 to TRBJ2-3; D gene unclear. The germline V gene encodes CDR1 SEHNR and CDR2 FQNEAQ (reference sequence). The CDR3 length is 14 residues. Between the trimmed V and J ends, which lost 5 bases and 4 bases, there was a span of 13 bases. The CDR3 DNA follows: TGTGCCAGCAGCCTCCGCACCCCTCCAGATACGCAGTATTTT. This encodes CASSLRTPPDTQYF.

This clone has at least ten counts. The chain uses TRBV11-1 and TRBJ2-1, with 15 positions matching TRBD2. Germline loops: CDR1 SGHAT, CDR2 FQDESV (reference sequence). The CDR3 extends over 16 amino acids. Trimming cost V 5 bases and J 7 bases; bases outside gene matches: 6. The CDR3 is CASSHIGTSGRNEQFF. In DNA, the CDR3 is TGTGCCAGCAGCCACATCGGGACTAGCGGGAGGAATGAGCAGTTCTTC.

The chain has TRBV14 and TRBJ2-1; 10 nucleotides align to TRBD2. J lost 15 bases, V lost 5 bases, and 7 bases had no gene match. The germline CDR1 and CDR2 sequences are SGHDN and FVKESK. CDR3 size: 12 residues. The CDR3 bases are TGTGCCAGCAGCGTTAGCGGGAGGCTCTGGTTCTTC. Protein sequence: CASSVSGRLWFF.

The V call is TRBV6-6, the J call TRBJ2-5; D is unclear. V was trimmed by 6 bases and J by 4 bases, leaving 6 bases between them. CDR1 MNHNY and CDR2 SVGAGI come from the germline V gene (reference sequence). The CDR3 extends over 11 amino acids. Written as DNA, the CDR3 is TGTGCCAGCAGCCCGACAGAGACCCAGTACTTC. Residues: CASSPTETQYF.

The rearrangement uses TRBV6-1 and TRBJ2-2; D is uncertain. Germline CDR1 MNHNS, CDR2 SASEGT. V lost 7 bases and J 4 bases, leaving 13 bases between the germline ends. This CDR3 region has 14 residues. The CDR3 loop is CASTTSLGTGELFF. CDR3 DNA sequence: TGTGCCAGCACAACTTCCCTGGGCACCGGGGAGCTGTTTTTT.

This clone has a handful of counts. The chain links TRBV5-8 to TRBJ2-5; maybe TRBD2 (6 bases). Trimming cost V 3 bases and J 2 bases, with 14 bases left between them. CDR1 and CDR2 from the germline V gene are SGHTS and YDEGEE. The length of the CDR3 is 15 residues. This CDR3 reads CASSSRGSGQETQYF. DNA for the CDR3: TGTGCCAGCAGCTCCCGTGGTAGCGGTCAAGAGACCCAGTACTTC.

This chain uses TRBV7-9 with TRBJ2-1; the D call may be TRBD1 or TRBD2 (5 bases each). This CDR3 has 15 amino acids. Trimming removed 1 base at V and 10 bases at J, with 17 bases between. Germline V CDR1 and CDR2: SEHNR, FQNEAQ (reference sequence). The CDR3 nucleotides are TGTGCCAGCAGCTTAGTCGGGACCCACATAGGGGAGCAGTTCTTC. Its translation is CASSLVGTHIGEQFF.

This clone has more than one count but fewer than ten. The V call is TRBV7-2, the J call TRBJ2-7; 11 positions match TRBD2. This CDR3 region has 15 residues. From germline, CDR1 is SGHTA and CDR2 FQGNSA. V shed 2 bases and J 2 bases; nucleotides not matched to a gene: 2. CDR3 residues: CASSLMTSGTYEQYF. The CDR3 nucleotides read TGTGCCAGCAGCTTAATGACTAGCGGGACCTACGAGCAGTACTTC.

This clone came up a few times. The DNA for the CDR3 is TGTGCCAGCAGTTTACGGGGGAACACTGAAGCTTTCTTT. It is translated as CASSLRGNTEAFF. The chain joins TRBV27 to TRBJ1-1; D unresolved. Germline V gene data show CDR1 as MNHEY and CDR2 as SMNVEV (reference sequence). V lost 2 bases, J lost 1 base, and 5 bases lay in between. This CDR3 spans 13 amino acids.

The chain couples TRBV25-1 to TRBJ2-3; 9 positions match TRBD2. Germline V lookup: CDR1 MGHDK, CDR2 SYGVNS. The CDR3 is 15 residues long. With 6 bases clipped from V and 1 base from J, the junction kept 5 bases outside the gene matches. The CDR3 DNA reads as TGTGCCAGCAGGTTCGCGGGAGGGGGCACAGATACGCAGTATTTT. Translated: CASRFAGGGTDTQYF.

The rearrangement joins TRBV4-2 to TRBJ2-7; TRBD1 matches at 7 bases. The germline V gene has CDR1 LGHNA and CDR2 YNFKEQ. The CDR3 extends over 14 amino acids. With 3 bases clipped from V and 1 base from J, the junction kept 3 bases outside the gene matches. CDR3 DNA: TGTGCCAGCAGCCACCTGACAGGGTCCTACGAGCAGTACTTC. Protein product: CASSHLTGSYEQYF.

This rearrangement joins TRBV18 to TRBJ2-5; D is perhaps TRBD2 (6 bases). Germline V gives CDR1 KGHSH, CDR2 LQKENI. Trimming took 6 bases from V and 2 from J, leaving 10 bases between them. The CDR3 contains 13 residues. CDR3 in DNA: TGTGCCAGCTCGGCCGGGACTCAAGAGACCCAGTACTTC. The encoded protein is CASSAGTQETQYF.